These 22 T cell receptor beta chains came from one sample sequenced in a study of blood T cell repertoires in COVID-19. The table came from immunoSEQ multiplex PCR; TCRdb's copy has only in-frame clones and leaves some out. This table has roughly 230,000 clones, about four fifths appearing once. The source material was peripheral blood. The source is a woman of 80 years or more with acute or convalescent COVID-19.

This chain links TRBV24-1 with TRBJ1-1, with TRBD1 identical over 8 bases. Trimming took 1 base from V and 0 from J; bases not matched to a gene: 6. The length of the CDR3 is 17 residues. Germline CDR1 reads KGHDR; CDR2 reads SFDVKD. The CDR3 loop reads CATSDFGQGAVNTEAFF. CDR3 nucleotide sequence: TGTGCCACCAGTGATTTTGGGCAGGGGGCAGTGAACACTGAAGCTTTCTTT.

The chain recombines TRBV27 with TRBJ2-7; weak D call: TRBD1 (6 bases). This CDR3 region has 11 residues. CDR1 and CDR2 (germline): MNHEY, SMNVEV (reference sequence). Trimming shortened V by 10 bases and J by 3 bases, and 10 bases separated the two germline ends. CDR3 in DNA: TGTGCCAACTCACAGGGCTACGAGCAGTACTTC. Translated, it gives CANSQGYEQYF.

The V and J genes are TRBV12-3 or TRBV12-4 and TRBJ1-3; D remains unclear. This CDR3 region has 12 residues. The germline V and J ends were trimmed by 6 bases and 4 bases, with 7 bases remaining between them. The CDR3 coding sequence is TGTGCCAGCAGCGGGGAGGGAAACACCATATATTTT. It translates to CASSGEGNTIYF.

This CDR3 is CASRDRGRDQPQHF. As DNA, the CDR3 is TGTGCCAGCAGGGACAGGGGGCGCGATCAGCCCCAGCATTTT. The V call is TRBV6-5, the J call TRBJ1-5; 11 bases line up with TRBD1. The junction had 3 bases not matched to a gene; V was cut back by 6 bases and J by 5 bases. CDR3 size: 14 residues. Germline values: CDR1 MNHEY, CDR2 SVGAGI.

J is TRBJ1-1 and V is TRBV9; TRBD1 matches at 7 bases. CDR1 is SGDLS and CDR2 is YYNGEE in the germline V gene. The CDR3 totals 14 residues. Trimming at V came to 4 bases and at J to 6 bases, leaving 9 bases not matched to a gene. Here the CDR3 reads CASSPQTGSAEAFF. In DNA, the CDR3 is TGTGCCAGCAGCCCTCAGACAGGGTCCGCTGAAGCTTTCTTT.

The genes are TRBV7-8 and TRBJ2-2; D is unresolved. The CDR3 spans 16 residues. The V gene lost 3 bases and the J gene lost 0 bases, with 11 bases spanning the gap. CDR1 SGHVS and CDR2 FQNEAQ come from the germline V gene. Here the CDR3 reads CASSFSLLANTGELFF. Written as DNA, the CDR3 is TGTGCCAGCAGCTTTTCCCTCCTTGCGAACACCGGGGAGCTGTTTTTT.

The chain links TRBV5-1 to TRBJ1-5, with 10 bases lining up with TRBD1. With 2 bases clipped from V and 6 bases from J, the junction kept 5 bases outside the gene matches. The germline V gene encodes CDR1 SGHRS and CDR2 YFSETQ. The CDR3 spans 15 residues. The CDR3, as DNA: TGCGCCAGCAGCTTCGGACAGGGGGGAAGTCAGCCCCAGCATTTT. This gives the protein CASSFGQGGSQPQHF. Looking up the rest from reference TRBV5-1 and TRBJ1-5 gives the full variable domain: KAGVTQTPRYLIKTRGQQVTLSCSPISGHRSVSWYQQTPGQGLQFLFEYFSETQRNKGNFPGRFSGRQFSNSRSEMNVSTLELGDSALYLCASSFGQGGSQPQHFGDGTRLSIL.

The genes are TRBV29-1 and TRBJ1-1; the match to TRBD1 covers 7 bases. The CDR3 is made up of 12 amino acids. V trimming: 3 bases; J trimming: 6 bases; junction bases outside the gene matches: 4. CDR1 is SQVTM, CDR2 ANQGSEA, per germline. The CDR3 loop reads CSVDPGGAEAFF. In DNA, the CDR3 is TGCAGCGTTGATCCAGGGGGTGCTGAAGCTTTCTTT. The full variable domain, in which reference TRBV29-1 and TRBJ1-1 provide the parts outside the CDR3, is SAVISQKPSRDICQRGTSLTIQCQVDSQVTMMFWYRQQPGQSLTLIATANQGSEATYESGFVIDKFPISRPNLTFSTLTVSNMSPEDSSIYLCSVDPGGAEAFFGQGTRLTVV.

This clone was seen a single time. The chain recombines TRBV5-5 with TRBJ1-1; no clear D. The germline V gene has CDR1 SGHKS and CDR2 YYEKEE (reference sequence). Trimming left V 3 bases short and J 1 base short, with 10 bases between. CDR3 size: 14 residues. CDR3 loop: CASSYPTRNTEAFF. CDR3 nucleotide sequence: TGTGCCAGCAGCTACCCAACCAGGAACACTGAAGCTTTCTTT. The variable domain in full, with the rest retrieved from reference TRBV5-5 and TRBJ1-1, is DAGVTQSPTHLIKTRGQQVTLRCSPISGHKSVSWYQQVLGQGPQFIFQYYEKEERGRGNFPDRFSARQFPNYSSELNVNALLLGDSALYLCASSYPTRNTEAFFGQGTRLTVV.

The chain couples TRBV6-5 to TRBJ1-5; D is possibly TRBD1 (6 bases). Between the trimmed V and J ends, which lost 10 bases and 3 bases, there was a span of 16 bases. The CDR3 runs to 14 residues. Germline V gene sequence: CDR1 MNHEY, CDR2 SVGAGI. CDR3 nucleotide sequence: TGTGCCACGGATCGACAGGCATACAATCAGCCCCAGCATTTT. Encoded protein: CATDRQAYNQPQHF.

This clone has a single count. The chain employs TRBV9 and TRBJ1-2, with D hard to call. V lost 0 bases, J lost 7 bases, and 19 bases lay in between. The CDR3 runs 16 residues. Germline CDR1 reads SGDLS; CDR2 reads YYNGEE. The CDR3 is CASSVGQPFRVAGYTF. The CDR3, as DNA: TGTGCCAGCAGCGTAGGCCAGCCCTTCCGGGTTGCTGGCTACACCTTC. The variable domain in full, with the rest retrieved from reference TRBV9 and TRBJ1-2, is DSGVTQTPKHLITATGQRVTLRCSPRSGDLSVYWYQQSLDQGLQFLIQYYNGEERAKGNILERFSAQQFPDLHSELNLSSLELGDSALYFCASSVGQPFRVAGYTFGSGTRLTVV.

The chain combines TRBV6-5 with TRBJ1-1; no reliable D call. There are 13 residues in the CDR3. In germline, CDR1 is MNHEY, CDR2 SVGAGI. Trimming stripped 6 bases from V and 3 bases from J, with 11 bases between. The CDR3 protein is CASRAQQDTEAFF. In DNA form, the CDR3 reads TGTGCCAGCAGGGCTCAACAAGACACTGAAGCTTTCTTT.

This rearrangement joins TRBV6-6 to TRBJ2-5; a weak D match, TRBD1 (5 bases). The V gene lost 2 bases and the J gene lost 1 base, with 8 bases spanning the gap. Germline V gene data show CDR1 as MNHNY and CDR2 as SVGAGI (reference sequence). The length of the CDR3 is 14 residues. The CDR3 DNA reads as TGTGCCAGCAGTTACGGGGCAGCCCAAGAGACCCAGTACTTC. Residues: CASSYGAAQETQYF.

The V call is TRBV4-2, the J call TRBJ2-7; D remains ambiguous. Germline V CDR1 and CDR2: LGHNA, YNFKEQ. The CDR3 is 15 amino acids. The V and J ends lost 0 bases and 7 bases respectively, with 16 bases between them. The CDR3 DNA follows: TGTGCCAGCAGCCAAGATACAACGGGTTTTGGAGAGCAGTACTTC. Its translation is CASSQDTTGFGEQYF.

The gene calls are TRBV29-1 and TRBJ1-2; no firm D call. This CDR3 has 11 residues. Between the trimmed V and J ends, which lost 6 bases and 4 bases, there was a span of 9 bases. Germline V gene lookup returns CDR1 SQVTM and CDR2 ANQGSEA. The CDR3 loop reads CSVGEAYGYTF. As DNA, the CDR3 is TGCAGCGTGGGAGAGGCCTATGGCTACACCTTC. Combining the CDR3 with reference TRBV29-1 and TRBJ1-2 gives the whole variable domain SAVISQKPSRDICQRGTSLTIQCQVDSQVTMMFWYRQQPGQSLTLIATANQGSEATYESGFVIDKFPISRPNLTFSTLTVSNMSPEDSSIYLCSVGEAYGYTFGSGTRLTVV.

J is TRBJ2-1 and V is TRBV18, with 7 positions matching TRBD1. Per germline, CDR1 KGHSH and CDR2 LQKENI. V was pared by 4 bases and J by 5 bases, with 2 bases of the junction left unmatched. The CDR3 totals 13 residues. CDR3 in DNA: TGTGCCAGCTCACGTGGGACAGACAATGAGCAGTTCTTC. It is translated as CASSRGTDNEQFF.

As concerns this clone: Distinct nucleotide sequences in the sample also encode this CDR3. This chain connects TRBV6-6 to TRBJ2-7, with D possibly TRBD1 on 5 matching bases. Per germline, CDR1 MNHNY and CDR2 SVGAGI (reference sequence). The CDR3 contains 14 residues. V was shortened by 5 bases and J by 6 bases, with 17 bases between the two germline ends. Here the CDR3 reads CASSGPGFSTEQYF. The CDR3 DNA reads TGTGCCAGCAGTGGTCCAGGGTTCTCGACCGAGCAGTACTTC.

This chain joins TRBV3-1 (or the pseudogene TRBV3-2) and TRBJ1-4, with 8 bases matching TRBD1. Per the germline V gene, CDR1 is LGHDT and CDR2 is YNNKEL (reference sequence). The V and J ends lost 6 bases and 14 bases, in that order; junction bases with no gene match: 11. The CDR3 sequence is 13 residues long. CDR3 amino acids: CASSHLDRARLFF. In nucleotides, the CDR3 is TGTGCCAGCAGTCACCTGGACAGGGCCCGGCTGTTTTTT.

V gene TRBV2 combines with J gene TRBJ2-7; TRBD2 matches 9 bases. This CDR3 region has 15 residues. The germline CDR1 and CDR2 sequences are SNHLY and FYNNEI. V was pared by 4 bases and J by 3 bases, with 7 bases of the junction left unmatched. For the CDR3, the DNA is TGTGCCAGCAGTGTTGAAGCGGGGGGATACTACGAGCAGTACTTC. Its translation: CASSVEAGGYYEQYF.

The chain has TRBV19 and TRBJ1-2, with D perhaps matching TRBD1 (6 bases). The CDR3 totals 14 residues. Germline CDR1 and CDR2: LNHDA and SQIVND (reference sequence). V lost 2 bases and J lost 3, with 10 bases in between. CDR3 loop: CASSIQGPHYGYTF. Written as DNA, the CDR3 is TGTGCCAGTAGTATACAGGGGCCGCACTATGGCTACACCTTC. Based on the CDR3 plus reference TRBV19 and TRBJ1-2, the full variable domain is DGGITQSPKYLFRKEGQNVTLSCEQNLNHDAMYWYRQDPGQGLRLIYYSQIVNDFQKGDIAEGYSVSREKKESFPLTVTSAQKNPTAFYLCASSIQGPHYGYTFGSGTRLTVV.

This clone was seen more than once but under ten times. The V call is TRBV9, the J call TRBJ2-2, with 10 bases lining up with TRBD2. The CDR3 runs to 15 residues. The junction had 4 bases not matched to a gene; V was cut back by 2 bases and J by 6 bases. In germline, CDR1 is SGDLS, CDR2 YYNGEE. The CDR3 region has the DNA TGTGCCAGCAGCGTTGCTAGCGGGGGAGCCGGGGAGCTGTTTTTT. It codes for CASSVASGGAGELFF.

This clone showed up just a few times. The chain has TRBV7-6 and TRBJ1-5; 7 bases align to TRBD1. CDR1 and CDR2 from the germline V gene are SGHVS and FNYEAQ. Trimming at V came to 4 bases and at J to 4 bases, leaving 7 bases not matched to a gene. CDR3 length equals 15 residues. Here the CDR3 DNA reads TGTGCCAGCAGCTCGGCCCTCAGGGGGAATCAGCCCCAGCATTTT. It encodes CASSSALRGNQPQHF.